This TCR beta chain is drawn from a study of T cells in Graves' hyperthyroidism and ophthalmopathy. Notes on the study in general: In simple terms, a model built on 13 V-J features told ophthalmopathy apart from stable hyperthyroidism.

The sample holds a few counts of this clonotype. Its antigen remains unidentified. RNA transcripts served as the template for amplifying TCR beta CDR3 regions. A first-round RT-PCR of the TCR CDR3 used the HTBI primer set. TCRdb processed the multiplex PCR reads anew with MiXCR; each CDR3 protein has one entry. Of more than 350,000 distinct CDR3 sequences listed, about 15% are singletons. V shed 3 bases and J 6 bases; nucleotides not matched to a gene: 5. This CDR3 is 13 amino acids long. Germline-derived CDR1 and CDR2 are LNHDA and SQIVND (reference sequence). The sample consisted of blood. The sequence derives from a woman younger than 45 with Graves' hyperthyroidism. V is TRBV19 and J is TRBJ2-7; 7 positions agree with TRBD2. The CDR3 DNA sequence: TGTGCCAGTAGTATCTCTATAGCGGGCGAGCAGTACTTC. Encoded protein: CASSISIAGEQYF. Full variable domain (missing parts from reference TRBV19 and TRBJ2-7): DGGITQSPKYLFRKEGQNVTLSCEQNLNHDAMYWYRQDPGQGLRLIYYSQIVNDFQKGDIAEGYSVSREKKESFPLTVTSAQKNPTAFYLCASSISIAGEQYFGPGTRLTVT.